This record concerns one TCR beta chain sequence. This CDR3 has 14 amino acids. CDR1 MNHEY and CDR2 SMNVEV come from the germline V gene (reference sequence). Trimming took off 2 bases at V and 2 bases at J, with 10 bases between the two ends. Only in-frame clones appear in the TCRdb table, and some are missing; sequencing was by immunoSEQ multiplex PCR. The sample has some 37,000 clones; approximately 92% are singletons. This record comes from a study of T cell changes during pregnancy in multiple sclerosis. The TCR originated in a female donor with multiple sclerosis, enrolled in a pregnancy study. The chain uses TRBV27 and TRBJ2-7; weak D call: TRBD1 (5 bases). The sample taken for sequencing was PBMCs (not recorded whether the cells were cultured). CDR3 nucleotide sequence: TGTGCCAGCAGTTTAATGGGCAGGGCCTACGAGCAGTACTTC. As protein: CASSLMGRAYEQYF.